Listed below are T cell receptor beta chains from one sample, sequenced in a study of T cells expressing NK-cell markers. After re-calling the 5' RACE reads, TCRdb lists one entry per CDR3 protein, DNA absent. The sample table includes 300,000 to 450,000 distinct CDR3 sequences. The sample was blood T cells: a sorted CD56 or NKG2C T cell subset, CD4+ or CD8+ T cells, or bulk PBMC T cells (not recorded which). The receptor set was obtained from a man aged 18-69 years in good health. Both conserved end residues are part of each CDR3.

>TRBJ2-7|TRBV12-5
CASRGWQYEQYF
>TRBJ1-1|TRBV12-3/TRBV12-4
CASSFGGFGGNTEAFF
>TRBJ2-7|TRBV9
CASSERTGGDEQYF
>TRBJ2-7|TRBV27
CASSRWTSHSYEQYF
>TRBJ2-7|TRBV7-2
CASSSPTFRGNSYEQYF
>TRBJ1-3|TRBV15
CATSRDPRQSTIYF
>TRBJ1-3|TRBV5-1
CASSSGDRGNTIYF
>TRBJ1-5|TRBV5-4
CASSSDSDSGPQHF
>TRBJ2-3|TRBV7-2
CASSLRTGRTDTQYF
>TRBJ2-1|TRBV29-1
CSVNEDLRVDEQFF
>TRBJ2-5|TRBV9
CASSVGGGQETQYF
>TRBJ1-1|TRBV25-1
CASSATKGVGAEAFF